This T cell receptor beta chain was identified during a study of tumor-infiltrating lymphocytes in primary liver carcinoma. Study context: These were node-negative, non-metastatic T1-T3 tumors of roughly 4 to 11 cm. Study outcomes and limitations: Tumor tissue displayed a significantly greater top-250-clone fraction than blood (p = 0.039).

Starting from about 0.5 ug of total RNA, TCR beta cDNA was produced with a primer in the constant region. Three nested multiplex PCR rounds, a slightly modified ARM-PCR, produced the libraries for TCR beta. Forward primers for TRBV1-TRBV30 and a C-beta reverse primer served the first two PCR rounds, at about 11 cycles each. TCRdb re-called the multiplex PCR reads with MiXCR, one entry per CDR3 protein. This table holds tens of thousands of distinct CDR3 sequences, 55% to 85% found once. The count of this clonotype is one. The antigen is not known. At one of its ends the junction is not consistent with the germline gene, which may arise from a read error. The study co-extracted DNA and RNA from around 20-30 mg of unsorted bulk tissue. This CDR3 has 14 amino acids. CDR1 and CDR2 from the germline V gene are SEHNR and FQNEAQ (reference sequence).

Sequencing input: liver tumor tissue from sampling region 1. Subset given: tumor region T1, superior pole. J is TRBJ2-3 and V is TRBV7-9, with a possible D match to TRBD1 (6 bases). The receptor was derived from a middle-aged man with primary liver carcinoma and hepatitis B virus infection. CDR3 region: CACSLNRVPDTQYF. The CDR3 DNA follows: TGTGCCTGCAGCTTGAACAGGGTACCAGATACGCAGTATTTT.